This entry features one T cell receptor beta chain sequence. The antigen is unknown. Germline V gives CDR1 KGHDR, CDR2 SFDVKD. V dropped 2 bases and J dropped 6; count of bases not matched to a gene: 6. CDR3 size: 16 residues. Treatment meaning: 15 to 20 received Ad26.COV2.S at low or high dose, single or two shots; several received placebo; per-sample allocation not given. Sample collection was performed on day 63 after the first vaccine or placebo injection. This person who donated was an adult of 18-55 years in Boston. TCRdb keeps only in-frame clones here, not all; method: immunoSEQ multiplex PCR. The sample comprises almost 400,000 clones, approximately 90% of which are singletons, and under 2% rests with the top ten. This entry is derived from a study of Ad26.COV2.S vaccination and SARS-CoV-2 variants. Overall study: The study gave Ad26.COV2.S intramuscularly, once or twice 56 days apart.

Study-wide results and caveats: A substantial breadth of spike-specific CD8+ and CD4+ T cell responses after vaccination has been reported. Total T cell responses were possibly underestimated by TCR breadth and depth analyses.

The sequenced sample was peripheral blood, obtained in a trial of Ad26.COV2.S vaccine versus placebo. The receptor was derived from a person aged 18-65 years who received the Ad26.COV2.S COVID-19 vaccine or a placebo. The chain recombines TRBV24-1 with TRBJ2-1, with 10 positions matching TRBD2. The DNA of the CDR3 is TGTGCCACCAGTGATTCAACTAGCGGGATACTCAATGAGCAGTTCTTC. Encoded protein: CATSDSTSGILNEQFF.